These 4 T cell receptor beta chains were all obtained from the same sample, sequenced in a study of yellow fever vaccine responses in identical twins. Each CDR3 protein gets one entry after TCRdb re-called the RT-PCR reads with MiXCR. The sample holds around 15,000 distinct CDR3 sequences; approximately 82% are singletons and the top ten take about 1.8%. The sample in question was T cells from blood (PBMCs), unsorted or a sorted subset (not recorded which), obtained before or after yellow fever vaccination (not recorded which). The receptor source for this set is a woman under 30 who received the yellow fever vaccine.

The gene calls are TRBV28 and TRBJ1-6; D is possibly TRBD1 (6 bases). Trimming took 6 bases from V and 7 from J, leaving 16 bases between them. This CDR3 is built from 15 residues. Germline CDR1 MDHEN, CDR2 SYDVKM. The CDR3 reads CASRFRGPDNSPLHF. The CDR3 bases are TGTGCCAGCAGATTCAGGGGCCCCGACAATTCACCCCTCCACTTT.

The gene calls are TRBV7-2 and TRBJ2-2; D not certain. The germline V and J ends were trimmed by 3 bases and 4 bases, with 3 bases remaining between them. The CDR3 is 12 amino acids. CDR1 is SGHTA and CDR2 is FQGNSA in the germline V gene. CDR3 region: CASSFFTGELFF. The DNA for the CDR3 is TGTGCCAGCAGCTTTTTCACCGGGGAGCTGTTTTTT.

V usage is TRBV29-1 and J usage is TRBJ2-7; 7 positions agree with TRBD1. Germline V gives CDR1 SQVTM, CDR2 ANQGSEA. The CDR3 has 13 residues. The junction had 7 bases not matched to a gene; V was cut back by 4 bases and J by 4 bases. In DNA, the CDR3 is TGCAGCGTTGTGGTAAGGGGGCGATACGAGCAGTACTTC. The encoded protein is CSVVVRGRYEQYF.

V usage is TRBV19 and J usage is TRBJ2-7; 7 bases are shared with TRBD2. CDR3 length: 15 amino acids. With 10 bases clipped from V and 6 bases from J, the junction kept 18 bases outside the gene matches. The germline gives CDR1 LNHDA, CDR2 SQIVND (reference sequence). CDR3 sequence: CATQRTSVTRGEQYF. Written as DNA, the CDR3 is TGTGCCACCCAGAGAACTAGCGTAACGCGGGGCGAGCAGTACTTC.